The TCR beta chain under discussion was sequenced for a study of PD-1 blockade in mismatch repair-deficient tumors. As for this clone: Its antigen is still unknown.

The table came from immunoSEQ multiplex PCR; TCRdb's copy has only in-frame clones and leaves some out. Among approximately 100,000 clones listed, 70% to 85% were seen once. Germline CDR1 MNHNS, CDR2 SASEGT. V dropped 4 bases and J dropped 3; count of bases not matched to a gene: 6. This CDR3 comprises 14 residues. Whole-study results and caveats: Rapid post-treatment expansion, then contraction, generally preceding radiologic response, marked tumor-resident clones.

The chain combines TRBV6-1 with TRBJ2-7, with 7 bases matching TRBD2. This specimen was peripheral blood, taken about eight months after starting pembrolizumab. The source of this sequence is an adult with mismatch repair-deficient cancer. CDR3 DNA sequence: TGTGCCAGCAGTGTTGGCGGGAGTGGCTACGAGCAGTACTTC. Residues: CASSVGGSGYEQYF.